This T cell receptor (beta chain) was retrieved from a study of T cell responses to AZD1222 COVID-19 vaccine. Study conclusions and caveats: Repertoire sampling happened only post peak T cell response. Spike-spanning, vaccine-associated CD4 TCRs were dominant at 160-218 and 743-854.

Data came from immunoSEQ multiplex PCR; TCRdb stores just in-frame clones and leaves some out. The sample has about 96,000 clones; roughly 87% are singletons. As concerns this clone: The antigen remains undetermined.

The specimen was peripheral blood, collected on day 0 of AZD1222 vaccination. This TCR derives from an adult in good health.

Written as DNA, the CDR3 is TGTGCCAGCAGCCAAGAAGAAGTAGGGTGGCCCCAGCATTTT. Its protein is CASSQEEVGWPQHF. V gene TRBV4-2 combines with J gene TRBJ1-5; D remains ambiguous. The CDR3 length is 14 residues. The V end was cut by 0 bases, the J end by 9 bases, with 12 bases between. CDR1 and CDR2 from the germline V gene are LGHNA and YNFKEQ.